This T cell receptor beta chain came from a study of T cell repertoires in cytomegalovirus infection. Across the study: Indications of both CMV infection and matching HLA type were provided by public TCR beta signatures.

TCRdb re-called the reads through MiXCR, storing one row per CDR3 protein. The sample carries roughly 860,000 distinct CDR3 sequences, around a third recorded once. This clonotype has at least ten counts. Its antigen is not identified. This receptor was identified in a human donor in good health (CMV status not recorded). Some clones in this sample may be carry-over from other donors' samples. The starting material was cultured CD8+ T cells from PBMCs, obtained from culture after CMV antigen stimulation.

CDR3 coding DNA: TGTGCCAGCAGCAAGGACAGCTATAGCAATCAGCCCCAGCATTTT. Its protein is CASSKDSYSNQPQHF. The rearrangement joins TRBV7-2 to TRBJ1-5; D perhaps matches TRBD1 (6 bases). Trimming pared 5 bases from V and 0 bases from J, leaving 11 bases between. From germline, CDR1 is SGHTA and CDR2 FQGNSA. This CDR3 is built from 15 residues.